Listed below are T cell receptor beta chains from one sample, sequenced in a study of blood T cell repertoires in COVID-19. Sequenced by immunoSEQ multiplex PCR; TCRdb stores in-frame clones only, minus some. Of approximately 200,000 clones in the sample, roughly 80% were seen once. The sample taken for sequencing was PBMCs or T cells enriched from blood (not recorded which). The receptor set was obtained from a man in his 60s who had recovered from COVID-19. The CDR3 runs from the conserved cysteine through the conserved F or W. The D gene is left open where the match is weak. Clone size is shown for a subset of rows, as once, few, many or a class of expanded clone.

j_gene: TRBJ1-3
v_gene: TRBV7-2
d_gene: NA
abundance: few
CDR3aa: CASSLGNRDHSGNTIYF
CDR3nt: TGTGCCAGCAGCTTGGGGAACAGGGATCACTCTGGAAACACCATATATTTT

j_gene: TRBJ1-5
v_gene: TRBV7-8
d_gene: TRBD1
abundance: NA
CDR3aa: CASSRQGINQPQHF
CDR3nt: TGTGCCAGTTCCCGACAGGGTATCAATCAGCCCCAGCATTTT

j_gene: TRBJ1-5
v_gene: TRBV12-5
d_gene: NA
abundance: NA
CDR3aa: CASGRSVNNQPQHF
CDR3nt: TGTGCTAGTGGTCGTTCTGTAAACAATCAGCCCCAGCATTTT

j_gene: TRBJ1-1
v_gene: TRBV7-9
d_gene: NA
abundance: NA
CDR3aa: CASSENPEPEAFF
CDR3nt: TGTGCCAGCAGCGAAAACCCGGAGCCTGAAGCTTTCTTT

j_gene: TRBJ1-1
v_gene: TRBV11-2
d_gene: NA
abundance: NA
CDR3aa: CASSLGVGQEAFF
CDR3nt: TGTGCCAGCAGCTTGGGCGTCGGACAGGAAGCTTTCTTT

j_gene: TRBJ1-1
v_gene: TRBV6-5
d_gene: TRBD1
abundance: NA
CDR3aa: CASRDDRGLEAFF
CDR3nt: TGTGCCAGCAGGGACGACAGGGGGCTTGAAGCTTTCTTT

j_gene: TRBJ1-5
v_gene: TRBV2
d_gene: TRBD1
abundance: once
CDR3aa: CASSIRQGTKGPQHF
CDR3nt: TGTGCCAGCAGTATCAGACAGGGAACTAAGGGGCCCCAGCATTTT

j_gene: TRBJ1-6
v_gene: TRBV4-1
d_gene: NA
abundance: NA
CDR3aa: CASSLDGFGDSPLHF
CDR3nt: TGCGCCAGCAGCCTCGACGGTTTCGGAGATTCACCCCTCCACTTT

j_gene: TRBJ1-1
v_gene: TRBV7-9
d_gene: TRBD1
abundance: once
CDR3aa: CASSMWDSANTEAFF
CDR3nt: TGTGCCAGCAGCATGTGGGACAGTGCGAACACTGAAGCTTTCTTT

j_gene: TRBJ1-5
v_gene: TRBV4-1
d_gene: NA
abundance: NA
CDR3aa: CASSPTGSEPQHF
CDR3nt: TGCGCCAGCAGCCCCACAGGCAGCGAACCCCAGCATTTT

j_gene: TRBJ1-4
v_gene: TRBV28
d_gene: TRBD1
abundance: NA
CDR3aa: CASSLFPRGPESTNEKLFF
CDR3nt: TGTGCCAGCAGTTTATTTCCCAGGGGGCCCGAATCGACTAATGAAAAACTGTTTTTT

j_gene: TRBJ1-1
v_gene: TRBV7-8
d_gene: NA
abundance: NA
CDR3aa: CASSPRLSSGRSGVRSAFF
CDR3nt: TGTGCCAGCAGCCCCCGTTTATCATCAGGGAGGAGTGGAGTACGGTCAGCTTTCTTT

j_gene: TRBJ2-7
v_gene: TRBV11-2
d_gene: NA
abundance: NA
CDR3aa: CASSLDSLAWEQYF
CDR3nt: TGTGCCAGCAGCTTAGATAGCCTAGCGTGGGAGCAGTACTTC

j_gene: TRBJ2-1
v_gene: TRBV19
d_gene: TRBD1
abundance: once
CDR3aa: CASSIGGTGRSDEQFF
CDR3nt: TGTGCCAGTAGTATAGGGGGGACAGGGCGGAGCGATGAGCAGTTCTTC

j_gene: TRBJ2-1
v_gene: TRBV6-5
d_gene: TRBD1
abundance: few
CDR3aa: CASKGQASYNEQFF
CDR3nt: TGTGCCAGCAAGGGACAGGCCTCCTACAATGAGCAGTTCTTC

j_gene: TRBJ1-6
v_gene: TRBV6-5
d_gene: NA
abundance: NA
CDR3aa: CASSYDWGDSPLHF
CDR3nt: TGTGCCAGCAGTTATGACTGGGGGGACTCACCCCTCCACTTT

j_gene: TRBJ1-2
v_gene: TRBV28
d_gene: NA
abundance: NA
CDR3aa: CASSTAGHIFLDGYTF
CDR3nt: TGTGCCAGCAGTACCGCAGGACACATTTTCCTTGATGGCTACACCTTC

j_gene: TRBJ1-5
v_gene: TRBV6-2/TRBV6-3
d_gene: TRBD1
abundance: NA
CDR3aa: CASSYRQGAYRSNQPQHF
CDR3nt: TGTGCCAGCAGTTACCGCCAGGGGGCCTACCGGTCCAATCAGCCCCAGCATTTT

j_gene: TRBJ1-5
v_gene: TRBV19
d_gene: NA
abundance: few
CDR3aa: CASSGTGSRGNQPQHF
CDR3nt: TGTGCCAGTAGCGGAACAGGGTCTAGGGGCAATCAGCCCCAGCATTTT

j_gene: TRBJ2-5
v_gene: TRBV11-3
d_gene: TRBD1
abundance: NA
CDR3aa: CASSKTGGRPGETQYF
CDR3nt: TGTGCCAGCAGCAAGACAGGGGGGCGCCCAGGAGAGACCCAGTACTTC

j_gene: TRBJ1-6
v_gene: TRBV2
d_gene: NA
abundance: NA
CDR3aa: CASSPGNNSPLHF
CDR3nt: TGTGCCAGCAGTCCAGGGAATAATTCACCCCTCCACTTT

j_gene: TRBJ2-5
v_gene: TRBV9
d_gene: TRBD1
abundance: NA
CDR3aa: CASSGGTGNQETQYF
CDR3nt: TGTGCCAGCAGCGGTGGGACAGGGAACCAAGAGACCCAGTACTTC

j_gene: TRBJ2-7
v_gene: TRBV7-6
d_gene: NA
abundance: NA
CDR3aa: CASSLDRDHEQYF
CDR3nt: TGTGCCAGCAGCTTAGACAGGGACCACGAGCAGTACTTC

j_gene: TRBJ2-7
v_gene: TRBV7-7
d_gene: NA
abundance: NA
CDR3aa: CASSSPDRRLSYEQYF
CDR3nt: TGTGCTAGCAGCTCACCGGACAGAAGGCTCTCCTACGAGCAGTACTTC

j_gene: TRBJ1-3
v_gene: TRBV7-2
d_gene: NA
abundance: NA
CDR3aa: CASSLDGTPKYPIYF
CDR3nt: TGTGCCAGCAGCTTAGATGGGACACCCAAATACCCCATATATTTT

j_gene: TRBJ2-1
v_gene: TRBV30
d_gene: TRBD2
abundance: NA
CDR3aa: CAWSALAGGVNEQFF
CDR3nt: TGTGCCTGGAGTGCCCTAGCGGGGGGTGTCAATGAGCAGTTCTTC

j_gene: TRBJ2-5
v_gene: TRBV5-1
d_gene: TRBD1
abundance: few
CDR3aa: CASSTGTGVPETQYF
CDR3nt: TGCGCCAGCAGCACCGGGACAGGGGTCCCGGAGACCCAGTACTTC

j_gene: TRBJ2-7
v_gene: TRBV30
d_gene: NA
abundance: NA
CDR3aa: CAWRDTYEQYF
CDR3nt: TGTGCCTGGAGGGACACCTACGAGCAGTACTTC

j_gene: TRBJ2-2
v_gene: TRBV18
d_gene: NA
abundance: NA
CDR3aa: CASSQGGGLNTGELFF
CDR3nt: TGTGCCAGCTCACAGGGCGGCGGGTTGAACACCGGGGAGCTGTTTTTT

j_gene: TRBJ1-1
v_gene: TRBV2
d_gene: NA
abundance: NA
CDR3aa: CASSGVLGGRKNTEAFF
CDR3nt: TGTGCCAGCAGTGGAGTGTTAGGGGGTCGTAAGAACACTGAAGCTTTCTTT

j_gene: TRBJ1-2
v_gene: TRBV6-5
d_gene: NA
abundance: NA
CDR3aa: CASSYSRGIGYTF
CDR3nt: TGTGCCAGCAGTTACTCACGGGGTATAGGCTACACCTTC

j_gene: TRBJ1-1
v_gene: TRBV5-1
d_gene: NA
abundance: NA
CDR3aa: CASSLAAGRATEAFF
CDR3nt: TGCGCCAGCAGCTTGGCCGCAGGCCGCGCCACTGAAGCTTTCTTT

j_gene: TRBJ2-7
v_gene: TRBV4-3
d_gene: NA
abundance: NA
CDR3aa: CASSQGTGPGSYEQYF
CDR3nt: TGCGCCAGCAGCCAAGGAACAGGCCCCGGCTCCTACGAGCAGTACTTC

j_gene: TRBJ2-1
v_gene: TRBV5-1
d_gene: NA
abundance: NA
CDR3aa: CASSLEGVPPYNEQFF
CDR3nt: TGCGCCAGCAGCTTGGAGGGGGTCCCACCCTACAATGAGCAGTTCTTC

j_gene: TRBJ1-1
v_gene: TRBV4-3
d_gene: TRBD1
abundance: NA
CDR3aa: CASSQQTGINTEAFF
CDR3nt: TGCGCCAGCAGCCAGCAGACAGGGATTAACACTGAAGCTTTCTTT

j_gene: TRBJ1-4
v_gene: TRBV18
d_gene: NA
abundance: NA
CDR3aa: CASSPPGTATNEKLFF
CDR3nt: TGTGCCAGCTCACCACCGGGGACTGCAACTAATGAAAAACTGTTTTTT

j_gene: TRBJ2-3
v_gene: TRBV7-3
d_gene: NA
abundance: NA
CDR3aa: CASSPAPGDTQYF
CDR3nt: TGTGCCAGCAGCCCCGCACCGGGAGATACGCAGTATTTT

j_gene: TRBJ1-2
v_gene: TRBV6-2/TRBV6-3
d_gene: NA
abundance: NA
CDR3aa: CASSSDSGGYTF
CDR3nt: TGTGCCAGCAGTTCGGACAGCGGTGGCTACACCTTC

j_gene: TRBJ2-5
v_gene: TRBV7-2
d_gene: TRBD1
abundance: NA
CDR3aa: CASSSDRGYQETQYF
CDR3nt: TGTGCCAGCAGCTCGGACAGGGGGTATCAAGAGACCCAGTACTTC

j_gene: TRBJ1-5
v_gene: TRBV21-1
d_gene: NA
abundance: NA
CDR3aa: CASSKNMDSKNQPQHF
CDR3nt: TGTGCCAGCAGCAAAAACATGGACAGCAAAAATCAGCCCCAGCATTTT

j_gene: TRBJ2-2
v_gene: TRBV18
d_gene: NA
abundance: NA
CDR3aa: CASSPKDIANTGELFF
CDR3nt: TGTGCCAGCTCACCAAAGGACATCGCGAACACCGGGGAGCTGTTTTTT

j_gene: TRBJ2-7
v_gene: TRBV2
d_gene: TRBD1
abundance: NA
CDR3aa: CASSLGQGTYEQYF
CDR3nt: TGTGCCAGCAGCCTTGGACAGGGAACCTACGAGCAGTACTTC

j_gene: TRBJ1-5
v_gene: TRBV2
d_gene: TRBD1
abundance: few
CDR3aa: CASRDRVGNQPQHF
CDR3nt: TGTGCCAGCAGAGACAGGGTCGGAAATCAGCCCCAGCATTTT

j_gene: TRBJ2-1
v_gene: TRBV7-9
d_gene: TRBD1
abundance: NA
CDR3aa: CASSFRTGVMDEQFF
CDR3nt: TGTGCCAGCAGCTTCCGGACAGGGGTTATGGATGAGCAGTTCTTC

j_gene: TRBJ1-2
v_gene: TRBV11-3
d_gene: NA
abundance: NA
CDR3aa: CASSHVRDHASNYGYTF
CDR3nt: TGTGCCAGCAGTCACGTGCGGGACCACGCTTCTAACTATGGCTACACCTTC

j_gene: TRBJ2-1
v_gene: TRBV2
d_gene: TRBD1
abundance: once
CDR3aa: CASDNPDRVNEQFF
CDR3nt: TGTGCCAGCGATAATCCTGACAGGGTCAATGAGCAGTTCTTC

j_gene: TRBJ2-7
v_gene: TRBV18
d_gene: NA
abundance: once
CDR3aa: CASSPTTYEQYF
CDR3nt: TGTGCCAGCTCACCGACAACCTACGAGCAGTACTTC

j_gene: TRBJ1-4
v_gene: TRBV3-1/TRBV3-2
d_gene: NA
abundance: NA
CDR3aa: CASSPGAGQRIEKLFF
CDR3nt: TGTGCCAGCAGTCCCGGGGCGGGGCAACGGATTGAAAAACTGTTTTTT

j_gene: TRBJ2-7
v_gene: TRBV12-3/TRBV12-4
d_gene: NA
abundance: NA
CDR3aa: CASRAQGPYEQYF
CDR3nt: TGTGCCAGCAGGGCACAGGGCCCCTACGAGCAGTACTTC

j_gene: TRBJ2-5
v_gene: TRBV19
d_gene: TRBD1
abundance: NA
CDR3aa: CASSEDREETQYF
CDR3nt: TGTGCCAGTAGCGAGGACAGGGAAGAGACCCAGTACTTC

j_gene: TRBJ1-2
v_gene: TRBV5-5
d_gene: NA
abundance: NA
CDR3aa: CASSSSPNYGYTF
CDR3nt: TGTGCCAGCAGCTCGTCCCCTAACTATGGCTACACCTTC

j_gene: TRBJ2-7
v_gene: TRBV5-6
d_gene: NA
abundance: NA
CDR3aa: CASSLTYLGSHEQYF
CDR3nt: TGTGCCAGCAGCTTGACCTATTTGGGCAGTCACGAGCAGTACTTC

j_gene: TRBJ2-7
v_gene: TRBV7-2
d_gene: NA
abundance: NA
CDR3aa: CASSLETGYYEQYF
CDR3nt: TGTGCCAGCAGCCTAGAGACAGGTTACTACGAGCAGTACTTC

j_gene: TRBJ2-7
v_gene: TRBV6-5
d_gene: TRBD2
abundance: NA
CDR3aa: CASWWTSVSYEQYF
CDR3nt: TGTGCCAGTTGGTGGACTAGCGTTTCCTACGAGCAGTACTTC

j_gene: TRBJ2-5
v_gene: TRBV2
d_gene: TRBD2
abundance: NA
CDR3aa: CASSDPGGLAGGRETQYF
CDR3nt: TGTGCCAGCAGTGACCCCGGCGGACTAGCGGGGGGGCGGGAGACCCAGTACTTC

j_gene: TRBJ2-5
v_gene: TRBV7-9
d_gene: NA
abundance: NA
CDR3aa: CASSFFGLAGEETQYF
CDR3nt: TGTGCCAGCAGCTTTTTCGGGCTTGCCGGGGAAGAGACCCAGTACTTC

j_gene: TRBJ1-5
v_gene: TRBV4-3
d_gene: TRBD1
abundance: NA
CDR3aa: CASSQPRRGLLFQPQHF
CDR3nt: TGCGCCAGCAGCCAACCTCGGAGGGGGCTCCTTTTTCAGCCCCAGCATTTT

j_gene: TRBJ1-3
v_gene: TRBV4-2
d_gene: NA
abundance: NA
CDR3aa: CASSQDGISGNTIYF
CDR3nt: TGTGCCAGCAGCCAAGACGGGATCTCTGGAAACACCATATATTTT

j_gene: TRBJ1-2
v_gene: TRBV7-8
d_gene: NA
abundance: NA
CDR3aa: CASSSSTDWPATYGYTF
CDR3nt: TGTGCCAGCAGCTCTAGTACGGACTGGCCCGCTACCTATGGCTACACCTTC